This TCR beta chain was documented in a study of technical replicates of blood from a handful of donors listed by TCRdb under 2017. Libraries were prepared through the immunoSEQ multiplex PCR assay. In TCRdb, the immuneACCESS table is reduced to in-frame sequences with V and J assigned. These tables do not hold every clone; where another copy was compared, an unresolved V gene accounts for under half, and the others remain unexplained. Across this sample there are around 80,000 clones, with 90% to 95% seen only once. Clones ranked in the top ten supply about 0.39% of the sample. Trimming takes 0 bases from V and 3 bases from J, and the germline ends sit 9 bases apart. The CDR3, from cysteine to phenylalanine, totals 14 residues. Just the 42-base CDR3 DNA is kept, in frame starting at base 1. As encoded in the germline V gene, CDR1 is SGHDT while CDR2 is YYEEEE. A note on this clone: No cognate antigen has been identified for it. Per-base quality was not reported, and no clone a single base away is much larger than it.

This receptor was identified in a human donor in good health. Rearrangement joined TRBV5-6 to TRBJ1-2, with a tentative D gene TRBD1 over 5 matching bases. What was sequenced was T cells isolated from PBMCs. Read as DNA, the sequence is TGTGCCAGCAGCTTGGGCGCGGGGGACTATGGCTACACCTTC. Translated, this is CASSLGAGDYGYTF.